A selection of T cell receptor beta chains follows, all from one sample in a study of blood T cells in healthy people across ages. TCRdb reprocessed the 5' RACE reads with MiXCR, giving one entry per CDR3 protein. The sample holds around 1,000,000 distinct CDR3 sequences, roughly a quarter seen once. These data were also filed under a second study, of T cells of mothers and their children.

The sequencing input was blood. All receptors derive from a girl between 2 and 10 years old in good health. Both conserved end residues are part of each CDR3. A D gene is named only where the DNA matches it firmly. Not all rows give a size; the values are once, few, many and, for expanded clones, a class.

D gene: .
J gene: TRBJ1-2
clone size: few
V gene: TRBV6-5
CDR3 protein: CASSYLTGSYTF
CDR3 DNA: TGTGCCAGCAGTTACCTTACAGGGAGCTACACCTTC

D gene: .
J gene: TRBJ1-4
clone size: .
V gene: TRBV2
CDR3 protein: CARLSRGDEKLFF
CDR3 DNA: TGTGCCAGGTTATCCAGGGGCGATGAAAAACTGTTTTTT

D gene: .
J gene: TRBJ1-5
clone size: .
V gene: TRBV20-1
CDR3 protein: CSARDQGKPNQPQHF
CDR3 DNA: TGCAGTGCTAGAGATCAGGGGAAACCAAATCAGCCCCAGCATTTT

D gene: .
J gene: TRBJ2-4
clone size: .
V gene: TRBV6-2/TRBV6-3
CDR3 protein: CASSYSGLDIQYF
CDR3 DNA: TGTGCCAGCAGTTACTCAGGGTTGGACATTCAGTACTTC

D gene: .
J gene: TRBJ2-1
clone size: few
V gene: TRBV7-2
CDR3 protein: CASNFRGPGNEQFF
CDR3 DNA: TGTGCCAGCAACTTCAGGGGCCCCGGCAATGAGCAGTTCTTC

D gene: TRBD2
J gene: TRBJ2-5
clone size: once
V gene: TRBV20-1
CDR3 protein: CSAHGTSEQETQYF
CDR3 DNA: TGCAGTGCCCATGGGACTAGCGAGCAAGAGACCCAGTACTTC

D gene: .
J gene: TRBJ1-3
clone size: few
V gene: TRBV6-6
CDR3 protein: CASSLTPGQIRNTIYF
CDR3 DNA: TGTGCCAGCAGTTTGACCCCGGGACAAATACGAAACACCATATATTTT

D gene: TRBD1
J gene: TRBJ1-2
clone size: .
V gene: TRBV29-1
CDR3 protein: CSVPTGRDREPSNYGYTF
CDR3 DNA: TGCAGCGTCCCGACGGGTAGGGACAGGGAACCCTCTAACTATGGCTACACCTTC

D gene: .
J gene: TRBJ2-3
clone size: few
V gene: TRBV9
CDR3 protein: CASSVVDGQADTQYF
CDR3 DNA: TGTGCCAGCAGCGTAGTTGACGGACAAGCAGATACGCAGTATTTT

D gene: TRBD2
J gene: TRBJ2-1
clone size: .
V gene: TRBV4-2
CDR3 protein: CASSHRAGGPDEQFF
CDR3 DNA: TGTGCCAGCAGCCATCGCGCGGGGGGGCCCGATGAGCAGTTCTTC

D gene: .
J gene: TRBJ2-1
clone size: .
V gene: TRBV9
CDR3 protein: CASSVGSGIGNEQFF
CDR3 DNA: TGTGCCAGCAGCGTAGGGTCAGGCATTGGAAATGAGCAGTTCTTC

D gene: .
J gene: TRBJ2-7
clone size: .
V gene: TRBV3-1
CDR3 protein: CASSHSTLLPLYEQYF
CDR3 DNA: TGTGCCAGCAGCCACTCTACCTTACTGCCACTGTACGAGCAGTACTTC

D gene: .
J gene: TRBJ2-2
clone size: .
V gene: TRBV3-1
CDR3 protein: CASSLNPGETGELFF
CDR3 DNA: TGCGCCAGCAGCCTAAATCCAGGGGAGACCGGGGAGCTGTTTTTT

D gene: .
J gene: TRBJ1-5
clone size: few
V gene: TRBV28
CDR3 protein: CASSFSDSLNQPQHF
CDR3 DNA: TGTGCCAGCAGTTTCTCGGACAGCCTTAATCAGCCCCAGCATTTT

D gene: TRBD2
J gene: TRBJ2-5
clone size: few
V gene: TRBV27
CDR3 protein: CASSLRWSGSRGETQYF
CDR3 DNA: TGTGCCAGCAGTTTGCGTTGGAGCGGGAGTAGGGGGGAGACCCAGTACTTC

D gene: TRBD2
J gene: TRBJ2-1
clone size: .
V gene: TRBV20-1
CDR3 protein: CSARDSLAGINEQFF
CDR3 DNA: TGCAGCGCTAGAGATAGTCTAGCGGGGATCAATGAGCAGTTCTTC

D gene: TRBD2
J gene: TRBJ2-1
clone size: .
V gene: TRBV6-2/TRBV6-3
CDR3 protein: CASNGGDNEQFF
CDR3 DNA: TGTGCCAGCAACGGGGGGGACAATGAGCAGTTCTTC

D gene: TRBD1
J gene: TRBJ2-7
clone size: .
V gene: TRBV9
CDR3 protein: CASSEGDRGSYEQYF
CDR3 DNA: TGTGCCAGCAGCGAAGGGGACAGGGGGTCCTACGAGCAGTACTTC

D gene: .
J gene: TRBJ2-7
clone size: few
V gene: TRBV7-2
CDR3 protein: CASSLVAKGYEQYF
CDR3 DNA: TGTGCCAGCAGCTTAGTAGCGAAGGGGTACGAGCAGTACTTC

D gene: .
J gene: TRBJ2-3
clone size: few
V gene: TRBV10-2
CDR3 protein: CASKDYGYADTQYF
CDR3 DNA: TGCGCCAGCAAGGACTATGGGTATGCAGATACGCAGTATTTT

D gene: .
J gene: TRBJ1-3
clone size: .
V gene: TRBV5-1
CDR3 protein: CASSLITGGNTIYF
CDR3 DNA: TGCGCCAGCAGCTTGATCACAGGGGGAAACACCATATATTTT

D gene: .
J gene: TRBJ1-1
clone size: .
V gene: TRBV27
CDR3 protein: CASSPLLNWNTEAFF
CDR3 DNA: TGTGCCAGCAGTCCCCTTCTTAATTGGAACACTGAAGCTTTCTTT